Below, one T cell receptor beta chain is given with its context. Its antigen is not identified. The germline V gene encodes CDR1 SGHRS and CDR2 YFSETQ. V lost 0 bases and J lost 2, with 10 bases in between. The CDR3 consists of 15 residues. The sample originates from a study of persistence of HIV-infected CD4 T cells. Cells were stimulated with CMV-infected fibroblast lysates at 8.5 to 10 ug/mL. Sorted nonresponding memory CD4+ T cells were CD40L-negative, CD69-negative, CD45RO-high. Donors had undetectable plasma HIV-1 RNA, under 50 copies/mL, for 4+ years. Points from the study as a whole: Antigen-responding cells were enriched for degenerate expanded CDR3beta sequences.

The immunoSEQ assay was version 4, run in survey mode. The method was immunoSEQ multiplex PCR; TCRdb's version includes in-frame clones alone and lacks a portion of them. The sample has roughly 35,000 clones, around 80% seen once. The sample here was CD4+ T cells sorted from PBMCs after approximately 19-hour stimulation, taken from a patient who received antiretroviral therapy. This rearrangement joins TRBV5-1 to TRBJ2-3, with D unresolved. The origin of this receptor is an adult man with HIV who was CMV-seropositive. CDR3 loop: CASSLDGAITDTQYF. CDR3 sequence (DNA): TGCGCCAGCAGCTTGGACGGTGCAATCACAGATACGCAGTATTTT.